Each of the 7 T cell receptor beta chains below was sequenced from the same sample in a study of radiotherapy plus CTLA-4 blockade in lung cancer. Sequencing was performed with immunoSEQ multiplex PCR; in TCRdb, only in-frame clones are kept and a portion is missing. This sample has about 80,000 clones, with about 79% found just once. The material sequenced was peripheral blood, taken from a patient treated with radiotherapy plus ipilimumab. The receptors derive from a human donor with non-small cell lung cancer whose response to radiotherapy plus ipilimumab could not be evaluated. Some clones in this sample may be carry-over from other donors' samples.

The J gene is TRBJ1-1, the V gene TRBV28; tentatively, D is TRBD1 (5 bases). The germline V and J ends were trimmed by 6 bases and 0 bases, with 14 bases remaining between them. CDR3 size: 15 residues. Germline-derived CDR1 and CDR2 are MDHEN and SYDVKM. The DNA of the CDR3 is TGTGCCAGCAGGGGATCGGGACTCCTGAACACTGAAGCTTTCTTT. Its protein product is CASRGSGLLNTEAFF.

The genes are TRBV6-5 and TRBJ2-5; D ambiguous. CDR3 length equals 13 residues. Trimming stripped 0 bases from V and 5 bases from J, with 7 bases between. The germline gives CDR1 MNHEY, CDR2 SVGAGI. The CDR3, as DNA: TGTGCCAGCAGTTACTCTCCCGGGGAGACCCAGTACTTC. This encodes CASSYSPGETQYF.

This clone came up a few times. CDR3 region: CASSIDTGSASGNTIYF. CDR3 DNA sequence: TGTGCCAGTAGTATTGATACGGGGTCGGCCTCTGGAAACACCATATATTTT. The rearrangement links TRBV19 to TRBJ1-3; D not certain. The germline V gene encodes CDR1 LNHDA and CDR2 SQIVND (reference sequence). This CDR3 has 17 amino acids. V was shortened by 3 bases and J by 0 bases, with 15 bases between the two germline ends.

On this clone itself: Within the sample, other DNA sequences also encode this same CDR3. This chain uses TRBV18 with TRBJ1-2; TRBD1 matches at 7 bases. Unmatched junction bases numbered 1, after V lost 3 bases and J lost 6 bases. Germline CDR1 is KGHSH and CDR2 is LQKENI. This CDR3 has 12 amino acids. CDR3 sequence: CASSPDRDGYTF. The CDR3 bases are TGTGCCAGCTCACCCGACAGGGATGGCTACACCTTC. The whole variable domain, filled in from reference TRBV18 and TRBJ1-2, reads NAGVMQNPRHLVRRRGQEARLRCSPMKGHSHVYWYRQLPEEGLKFMVYLQKENIIDESGMPKERFSAEFPKEGPSILRIQQVVRGDSAAYFCASSPDRDGYTFGSGTRLTVV.

This clone was found a few times. This CDR3 reads CASSRAISGNTIYF. CDR3 coding DNA: TGTGCCAGCAGTCGCGCCATCTCTGGAAACACCATATATTTT. The rearrangement joins TRBV6-6 to TRBJ1-3; D is uncertain. The length of the CDR3 is 14 residues. The V end lost 5 bases, the J end lost 0 bases, and 8 bases lay between the germline ends. CDR1 is MNHNY and CDR2 is SVGAGI in the germline V gene (reference sequence).

V is TRBV21-1 and J is TRBJ2-1; the table's D call, TRBD2, was not checked against the DNA. TRBV21-1 is a documented pseudogene. The CDR3 spans 20 residues. CDR3 nucleotides: TGTGCCAGCAGCAAAAGGCCCCTGGAAATCGGTCGGGTGTCCTACAATGAGCAGTTCTTC. Residues: CASSKRPLEIGRVSYNEQFF.

The V and J genes are TRBV6-5 and TRBJ2-1; 8 nucleotides line up with TRBD1. V lost 3 bases to trimming and J lost 0 bases; unmatched junction nucleotides: 4. Germline loops: CDR1 MNHEY, CDR2 SVGAGI. The CDR3 consists of 16 residues. The CDR3 coding sequence is TGTGCCAGCAGTTATACCGACAGGGGCTCCTACAATGAGCAGTTCTTC. Residues: CASSYTDRGSYNEQFF.